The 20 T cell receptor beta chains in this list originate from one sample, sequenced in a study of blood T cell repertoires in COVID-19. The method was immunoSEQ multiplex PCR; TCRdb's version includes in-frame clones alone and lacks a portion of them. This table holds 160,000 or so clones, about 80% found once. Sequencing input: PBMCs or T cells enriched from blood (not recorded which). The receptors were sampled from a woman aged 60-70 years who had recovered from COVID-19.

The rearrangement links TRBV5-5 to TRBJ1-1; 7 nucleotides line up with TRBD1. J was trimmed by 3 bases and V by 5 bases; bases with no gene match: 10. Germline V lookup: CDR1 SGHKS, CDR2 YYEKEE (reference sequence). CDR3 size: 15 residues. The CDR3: CASSPQGVGDTEAFF. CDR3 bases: TGTGCCAGCAGTCCCCAGGGGGTCGGGGACACTGAAGCTTTCTTT.

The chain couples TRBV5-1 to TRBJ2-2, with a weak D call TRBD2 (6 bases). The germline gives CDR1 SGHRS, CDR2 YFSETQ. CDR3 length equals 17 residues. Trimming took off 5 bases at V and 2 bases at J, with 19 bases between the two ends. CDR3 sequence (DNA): TGCGCCAGCAGGGCTCGCACTAGCATCCGCAACACCGGGGAGCTGTTTTTT. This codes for CASRARTSIRNTGELFF.

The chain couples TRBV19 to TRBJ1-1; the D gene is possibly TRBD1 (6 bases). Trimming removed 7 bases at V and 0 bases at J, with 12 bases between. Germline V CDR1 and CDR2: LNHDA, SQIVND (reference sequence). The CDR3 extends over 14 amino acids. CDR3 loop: CASTIGTMNTEAFF. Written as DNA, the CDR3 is TGTGCCAGTACAATTGGGACAATGAACACTGAAGCTTTCTTT.

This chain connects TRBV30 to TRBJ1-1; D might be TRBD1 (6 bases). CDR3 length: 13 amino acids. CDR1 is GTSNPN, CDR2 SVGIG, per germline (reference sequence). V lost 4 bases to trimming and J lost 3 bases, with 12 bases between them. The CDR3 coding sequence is TGTGCCTGGACCGAAGGACAGTACACTGAAGCTTTCTTT. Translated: CAWTEGQYTEAFF.

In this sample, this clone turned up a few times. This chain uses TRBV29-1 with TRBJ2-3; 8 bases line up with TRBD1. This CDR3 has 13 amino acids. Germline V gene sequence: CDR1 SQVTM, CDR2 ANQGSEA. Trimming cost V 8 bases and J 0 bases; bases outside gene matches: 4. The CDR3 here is CSLTGASTDTQYF. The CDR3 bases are TGCAGCTTGACAGGGGCTAGCACAGATACGCAGTATTTT.

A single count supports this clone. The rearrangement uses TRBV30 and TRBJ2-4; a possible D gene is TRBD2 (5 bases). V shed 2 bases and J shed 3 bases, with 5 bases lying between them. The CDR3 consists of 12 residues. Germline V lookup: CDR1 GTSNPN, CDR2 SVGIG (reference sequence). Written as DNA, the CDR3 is TGTGCCTGGAGTCGGGACAAAAACATTCAGTACTTC. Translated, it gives CAWSRDKNIQYF.

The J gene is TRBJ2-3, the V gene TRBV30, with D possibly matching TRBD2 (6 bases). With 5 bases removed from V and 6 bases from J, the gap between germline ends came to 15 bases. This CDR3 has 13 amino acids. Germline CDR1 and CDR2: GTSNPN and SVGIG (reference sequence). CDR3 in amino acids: CAWEIASVDTQYF. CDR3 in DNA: TGTGCCTGGGAGATAGCTAGCGTGGATACGCAGTATTTT. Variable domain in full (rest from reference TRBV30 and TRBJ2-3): SQTIHQWPATLVQPVGSPLSLECTVEGTSNPNLYWYRQAAGRGLQLLFYSVGIGQISSEVPQNLSASRPQDRQFILSSKKLLLSDSGFYLCAWEIASVDTQYFGPGTRLTVL.

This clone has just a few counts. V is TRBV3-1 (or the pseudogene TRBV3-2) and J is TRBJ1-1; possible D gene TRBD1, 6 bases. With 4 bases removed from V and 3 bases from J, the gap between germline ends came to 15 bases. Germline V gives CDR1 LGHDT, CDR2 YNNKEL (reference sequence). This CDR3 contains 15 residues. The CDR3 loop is CASSPSSAGDTEAFF. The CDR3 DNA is TGTGCCAGCAGCCCCTCAAGCGCAGGGGACACTGAAGCTTTCTTT.

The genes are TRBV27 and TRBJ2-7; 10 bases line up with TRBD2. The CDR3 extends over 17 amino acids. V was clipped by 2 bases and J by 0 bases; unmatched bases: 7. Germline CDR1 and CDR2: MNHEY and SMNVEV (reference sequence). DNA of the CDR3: TGTGCCAGCAGTTTAAGTCTAGCGGGGGCCTTCTCCTACGAGCAGTACTTC. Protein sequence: CASSLSLAGAFSYEQYF.

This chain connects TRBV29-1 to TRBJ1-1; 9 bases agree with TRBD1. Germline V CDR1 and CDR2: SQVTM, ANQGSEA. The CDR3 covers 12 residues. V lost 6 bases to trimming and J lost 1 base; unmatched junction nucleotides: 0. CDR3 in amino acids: CSVDRGNTEAFF. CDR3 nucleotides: TGCAGCGTGGACAGGGGGAACACTGAAGCTTTCTTT.

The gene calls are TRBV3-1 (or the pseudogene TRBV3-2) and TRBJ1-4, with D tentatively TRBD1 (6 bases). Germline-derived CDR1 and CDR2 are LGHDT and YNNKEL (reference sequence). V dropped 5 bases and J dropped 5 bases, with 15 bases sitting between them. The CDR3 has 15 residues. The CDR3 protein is CASSDRSSLNEKLFF. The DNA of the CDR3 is TGTGCCAGCAGCGACAGGAGCTCGTTGAATGAAAAACTGTTTTTT.

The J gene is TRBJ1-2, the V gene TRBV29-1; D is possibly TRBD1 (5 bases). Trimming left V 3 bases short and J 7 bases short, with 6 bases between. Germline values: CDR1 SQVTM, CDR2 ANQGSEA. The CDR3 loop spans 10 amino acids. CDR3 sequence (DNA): TGCAGCGTTGACGGGGGTGGCTACACCTTC. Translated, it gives CSVDGGGYTF. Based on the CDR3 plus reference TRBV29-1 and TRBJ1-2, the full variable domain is SAVISQKPSRDICQRGTSLTIQCQVDSQVTMMFWYRQQPGQSLTLIATANQGSEATYESGFVIDKFPISRPNLTFSTLTVSNMSPEDSSIYLCSVDGGGYTFGSGTRLTVV.

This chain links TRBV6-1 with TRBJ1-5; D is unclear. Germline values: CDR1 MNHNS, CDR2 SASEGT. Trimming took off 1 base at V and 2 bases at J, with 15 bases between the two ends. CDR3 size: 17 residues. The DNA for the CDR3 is TGTGCCAGCAGTGAAGATTGGGCCAGGATTGGCAATCAGCCCCAGCATTTT. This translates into CASSEDWARIGNQPQHF.

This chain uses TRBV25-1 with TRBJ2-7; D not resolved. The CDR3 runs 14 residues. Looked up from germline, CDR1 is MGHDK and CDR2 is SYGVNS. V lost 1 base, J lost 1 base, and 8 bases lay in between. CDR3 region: CASSESWQSYEQYF. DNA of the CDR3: TGTGCCAGCAGTGAATCGTGGCAGTCCTACGAGCAGTACTTC.

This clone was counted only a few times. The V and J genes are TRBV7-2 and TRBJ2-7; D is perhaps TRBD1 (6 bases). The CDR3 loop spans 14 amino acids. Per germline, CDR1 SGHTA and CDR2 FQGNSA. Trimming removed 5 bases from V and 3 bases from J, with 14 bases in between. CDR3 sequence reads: CASSEGPGVYEQYF. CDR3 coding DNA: TGTGCCAGCAGCGAGGGACCAGGGGTCTACGAGCAGTACTTC.

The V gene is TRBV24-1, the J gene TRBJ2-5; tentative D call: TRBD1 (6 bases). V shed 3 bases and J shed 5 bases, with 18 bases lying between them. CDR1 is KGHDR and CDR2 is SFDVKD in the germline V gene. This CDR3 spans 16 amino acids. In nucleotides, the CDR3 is TGTGCCACCAGTGATCTCGAGGGGGTGGGCGGGGAGACCCAGTACTTC. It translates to CATSDLEGVGGETQYF.

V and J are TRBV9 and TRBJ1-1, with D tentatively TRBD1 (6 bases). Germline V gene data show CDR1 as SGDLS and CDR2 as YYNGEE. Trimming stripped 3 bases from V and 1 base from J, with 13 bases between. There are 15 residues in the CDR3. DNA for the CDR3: TGTGCCAGCAGCGCAGGGGCAGGTTCGAACACTGAAGCTTTCTTT. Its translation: CASSAGAGSNTEAFF.

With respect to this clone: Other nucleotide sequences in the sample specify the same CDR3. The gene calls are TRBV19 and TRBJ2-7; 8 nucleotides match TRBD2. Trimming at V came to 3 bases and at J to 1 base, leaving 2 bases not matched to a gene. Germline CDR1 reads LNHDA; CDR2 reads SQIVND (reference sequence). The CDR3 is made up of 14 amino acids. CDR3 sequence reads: CASSIGGGSYEQYF. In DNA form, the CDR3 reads TGTGCCAGTAGTATTGGCGGGGGGTCCTACGAGCAGTACTTC.

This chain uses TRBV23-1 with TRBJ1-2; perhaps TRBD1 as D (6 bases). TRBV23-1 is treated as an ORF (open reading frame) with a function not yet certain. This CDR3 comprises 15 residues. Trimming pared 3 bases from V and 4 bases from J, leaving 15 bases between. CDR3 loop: CASSQPRQGLYGYTF. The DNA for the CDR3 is TGCGCCAGCAGTCAGCCCCGGCAGGGGCTCTATGGCTACACCTTC.

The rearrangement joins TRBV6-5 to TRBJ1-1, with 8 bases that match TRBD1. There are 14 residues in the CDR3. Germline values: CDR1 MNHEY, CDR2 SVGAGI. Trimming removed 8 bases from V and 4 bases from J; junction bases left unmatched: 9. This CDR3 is CASGRTGPVTEAFF. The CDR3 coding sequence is TGTGCCAGCGGGCGGACAGGGCCGGTCACTGAAGCTTTCTTT.